The 17 T cell receptor beta chains listed next were all sequenced from one sample in a study of T cell repertoires in cytomegalovirus infection. Each CDR3 protein is one row after TCRdb ran MiXCR on the reads. Seen here are under 200,000 distinct CDR3 sequences, approximately 17% observed once, and the top ten hold over 15%. Sequenced sample: CD8+ T cells from PBMCs. All receptors come from a human donor in good health (CMV status not recorded). Some clones in this sample may be carry-over from other donors' samples.

This clonotype was seen only a few times. J is TRBJ2-1 and V is TRBV7-9; D is uncertain. From germline, CDR1 is SEHNR and CDR2 FQNEAQ (reference sequence). The CDR3 has 15 amino acids. The V gene lost 4 bases and the J gene lost 2 bases, with 12 bases spanning the gap. The CDR3 region has the DNA TGTGCCAGCAGCTCCCCCTCCGCGGCCTACAATGAGCAGTTCTTC. As protein: CASSSPSAAYNEQFF.

This chain links TRBV7-9 with TRBJ2-1; the D gene is possibly TRBD2 (6 bases). The CDR3 totals 16 residues. Germline-derived CDR1 and CDR2 are SEHNR and FQNEAQ (reference sequence). Deletions cut 2 bases from V and 9 bases from J, with 20 bases between. The CDR3 sequence: CASSLPGTVISREQFF. The CDR3 DNA follows: TGTGCCAGCAGCTTACCCGGGACTGTAATCTCTCGTGAGCAGTTCTTC.

The rearrangement links TRBV6-2 or TRBV6-3 to TRBJ1-1, with D hard to call. Trimming pared 6 bases from V and 2 bases from J, leaving 13 bases between. The CDR3 is made up of 14 amino acids. Per the germline V gene, CDR1 is MNHEY and CDR2 is SVGEGT. Here the CDR3 DNA reads TGTGCCAGCAGCCCGGGGTACCTCAACACTGAAGCTTTCTTT. This codes for CASSPGYLNTEAFF.

The J gene is TRBJ2-1, the V gene TRBV7-9; TRBD1 is a possible D gene (6 bases). V was pared by 2 bases and J by 3 bases, with 14 bases between. Germline CDR1 reads SEHNR; CDR2 reads FQNEAQ (reference sequence). The CDR3 covers 16 residues. CDR3 DNA sequence: TGTGCCAGCAGCTTACGGGGCCGGGACAACTACAATGAGCAGTTCTTC. Translated, it gives CASSLRGRDNYNEQFF.

This chain joins TRBV29-1 and TRBJ2-7; D might be TRBD1 (5 bases). Germline V gene sequence: CDR1 SQVTM, CDR2 ANQGSEA. V lost 6 bases to trimming and J lost 0 bases, with 9 bases between them. CDR3 length: 12 residues. The CDR3: CSVTVSSYEQYF. The CDR3 DNA is TGCAGCGTGACAGTGAGCTCCTACGAGCAGTACTTC.

This clonotype was observed at least ten times. This chain uses TRBV14 with TRBJ2-3; 7 bases align to TRBD2. Germline assignment: CDR1 SGHDN and CDR2 FVKESK. The V segment lost 0 bases and the J segment 5 bases; nucleotides outside the gene matches: 11. There are 17 residues in the CDR3. As DNA, the CDR3 is TGTGCCAGCAGCCAAGATCGAAATGGGAGGGCGCGAGATACGCAGTATTTT. Its translation is CASSQDRNGRARDTQYF.

The chain joins TRBV6-2 or TRBV6-3 to TRBJ2-7; D gene uncertain. Germline V gene lookup returns CDR1 MNHEY and CDR2 SVGEGT. V was trimmed by 7 bases and J by 3 bases, leaving 10 bases between them. The CDR3 contains 12 residues. This CDR3 is CASIGQNYEQYF. DNA for the CDR3: TGTGCCAGCATTGGCCAGAACTACGAGCAGTACTTC.

This clonotype was observed a handful of times. The chain is built from TRBV5-6 and TRBJ2-5, with 7 nucleotides matching TRBD2. The V and J ends lost 4 bases and 5 bases, in that order; junction bases with no gene match: 8. This CDR3 contains 14 residues. Germline CDR1 is SGHDT and CDR2 is YYEEEE. CDR3 nucleotides: TGTGCCAGCAGCGTGGGGGGGGATGATGAGACCCAGTACTTC. Translation gives CASSVGGDDETQYF.

This clonotype was detected only a few times. The chain carries TRBV27 and TRBJ1-4; the D is unclear. The CDR3 spans 16 residues. Germline V gives CDR1 MNHEY, CDR2 SMNVEV (reference sequence). Trimming removed 5 bases from V and 0 bases from J, with 13 bases in between. The CDR3 reads CASSPLDGATNEKLFF. CDR3 bases: TGTGCCAGCAGTCCCCTCGACGGCGCAACTAATGAAAAACTGTTTTTT. Drawing the rest from reference TRBV27 and TRBJ1-4, the complete variable domain is EAQVTQNPRYLITVTGKKLTVTCSQNMNHEYMSWYRQDPGLGLRQIYYSMNVEVTDKGDVPEGYKVSRKEKRNFPLILESPSPNQTSLYFCASSPLDGATNEKLFFGSGTQLSVL.

The chain joins TRBV7-9 to TRBJ2-1; 8 bases match TRBD1. Germline loops: CDR1 SEHNR, CDR2 FQNEAQ (reference sequence). This CDR3 is 15 amino acids long. The junction had 5 bases not matched to a gene; V was cut back by 5 bases and J by 2 bases. The CDR3 sequence is CASSADRGTYNEQFF. DNA of the CDR3: TGTGCCAGCAGCGCCGACAGGGGCACCTACAATGAGCAGTTCTTC.

This chain connects TRBV11-2 to TRBJ2-3, with no clear D. CDR3 size: 16 residues. CDR1 is SGHAT and CDR2 is FQNNGV in the germline V gene. V dropped 3 bases and J dropped 0 bases, with 13 bases sitting between them. The CDR3 here is CASSFSPALSTDTQYF. Here the CDR3 DNA reads TGTGCCAGCAGCTTTTCGCCTGCTTTGAGCACAGATACGCAGTATTTT.

This clonotype was recorded a few times. This sequence joins TRBV7-9 and TRBJ2-7, with a possible D match to TRBD1 (6 bases). The CDR3 runs to 15 residues. In germline, CDR1 is SEHNR, CDR2 FQNEAQ (reference sequence). Trimming cost V 5 bases and J 1 base, with 15 bases left between them. CDR3 sequence (DNA): TGTGCCAGCAGCCCCCGGGACACCGGGTCCTACGAGCAGTACTTC. Its protein is CASSPRDTGSYEQYF.

The genes are TRBV7-9 and TRBJ1-6; D gene uncertain. This CDR3 is 16 amino acids long. The V gene's germline CDR1 is SEHNR and CDR2 FQNEAQ (reference sequence). V shed 1 base and J shed 0 bases, with 7 bases lying between them. The DNA for the CDR3 is TGTGCCAGCAGCTTAGACCGAAACTCCTATAATTCACCCCTCCACTTT. This translates into CASSLDRNSYNSPLHF.

The chain links TRBV27 to TRBJ1-1; D perhaps matches TRBD1 (5 bases). Trimming took 7 bases from V and 1 from J, leaving 19 bases between them. CDR3 length equals 16 residues. From germline, CDR1 is MNHEY and CDR2 SMNVEV (reference sequence). The CDR3 coding sequence is TGTGCCAGCAAGGGACCGGCCACATCCGGGAACACTGAAGCTTTCTTT. Protein sequence: CASKGPATSGNTEAFF.

A few counts support this clonotype. The genes are TRBV20-1 and TRBJ1-6; D is undetermined. The CDR3 has 12 amino acids. Per the germline V gene, CDR1 is DFQATT and CDR2 is SNEGSKA (reference sequence). Trimming removed 3 bases from V and 7 bases from J, with 7 bases in between. The CDR3 loop is CSARFANSPLHF. The CDR3 nucleotides read TGCAGTGCTAGGTTTGCCAATTCACCCCTCCACTTT.

This clonotype was observed at least ten times. CDR3 bases: TGTGCCAGCAGCGAAACTCTCGGTTGGGGAGATACGCAGTATTTT. Amino acids: CASSETLGWGDTQYF. The chain combines TRBV7-6 with TRBJ2-3; D is uncertain. The CDR3 contains 15 residues. Germline V lookup: CDR1 SGHVS, CDR2 FNYEAQ. Trimming left V 5 bases short and J 5 bases short, with 17 bases between.

V gene TRBV28 combines with J gene TRBJ2-7; 8 nucleotides align to TRBD1. CDR3 length equals 13 residues. CDR1 MDHEN and CDR2 SYDVKM come from the germline V gene. The trim removed 4 bases at V and 5 bases at J, leaving 4 bases unmatched. The CDR3 loop is CASSWTGSHEQYF. As DNA, the CDR3 is TGTGCCAGCAGTTGGACAGGGTCCCACGAGCAGTACTTC.